This T cell receptor (beta chain) is drawn from a study of blood T cell repertoires in COVID-19. Overall study: PBMCs, B-cell-depleted T cells, or T cells provided the cDNA or gDNA that made up the material.

The CDR3 is made up of 19 amino acids. Trimming left V 1 base short and J 3 bases short, with 25 bases between. CDR1 is SGHAT and CDR2 is FQNNGV in the germline V gene. In the original workflow: Reference gene primer amplification in the assay estimated nucleated cell counts. Sequencing was performed with immunoSEQ multiplex PCR; in TCRdb, only in-frame clones are kept and a portion is missing. Clone size and the V and J calls come from that table; the DNA yielded D and trimming. The sample contains some 220,000 clones, 85% to 90% of which appear only once. Which cohort a participant joined came from the clinical history participants gave.

Material: PBMCs or T cells enriched from blood (not recorded which). The TCR sequence derives from a woman aged 18-29 years in a cohort exposed to, infected with or recovered from COVID-19 (not recorded which). The chain joins TRBV11-2 to TRBJ2-7, with D possibly matching TRBD1 (5 bases). This CDR3 is CASSLGVSSGIPYLYEQYF. For the CDR3, the DNA is TGTGCCAGCAGCTTAGGGGTGAGTTCAGGGATTCCTTACCTCTACGAGCAGTACTTC.